The rows below give T cell receptor beta chains drawn from one sample of a study of shared T cell receptors in the human thymus. The assay was immunoSEQ multiplex PCR, and TCRdb's table has in-frame clones only and misses some. The repertoire holds hundreds of thousands of clones, with roughly 86% as singletons. The data also belong to a second study, concerning human thymus T cells.

The sequencing sample was made of thymocytes. The receptors were sampled from a boy younger than two with a congenital heart defect. The CDR3 runs from the conserved cysteine through the conserved F or W. Part of the rows lack a size; the others show once, few, many or a class for expanded clones.

V gene	clone size	CDR3 protein
TRBV30	.	CAWSVRSHTEAFF
TRBV7-2	.	CASSLLAWPYEQYF
TRBV5-6	.	CASSYDRPHYNEQFF
TRBV5-6	.	CASSFGVSGEKLFF
TRBV29-1	.	CSVGVAANTGELFF
TRBV4-3	.	CASSQRKDSLIWGYTF
TRBV29-1	.	CSEGGTEAFF
TRBV7-2	few	CASSFTLRSGQGTGELFF
TRBV9	.	CASSEQDFNYGYTF
TRBV21-1	.	CASSKVMGHKYQPQHF
TRBV6-7	once	CASRGIQGAGEAFF
TRBV5-6	.	CASDSTHGYGYTF
TRBV2	.	CASSDEGGHWGYTF
TRBV28	.	CASSFPSGSYEQYF
TRBV11-2	.	CASSFRGALFGNTIYF
TRBV29-1	.	CSVEGSGATYEQYF
TRBV5-1	.	CASSLDRQGANTQYF
TRBV7-6	.	CASSSKREGGNTDTQYF
TRBV9	.	CASSVAGRGREVEQFF
TRBV10-3	once	CAISHRSSTSGFDNEQFF
TRBV9	.	CASSVDPEELDYEQYF
TRBV27	.	CASSLEREGGTDTQYF
TRBV7-9	.	CASSFDSTGLETQYF
TRBV5-1	.	CASSAGLAGYNEQFF
TRBV15	.	CATSRDSPRRVNYGYTF
TRBV18	.	CASSPLSGRESKDTQYF
TRBV15	.	CATSRTGQGQRQPQHF
TRBV15	.	CATSRSGTTSYNEQFF
TRBV5-1	.	CASSPRQGTMNTEAFF
TRBV27	.	CASSLGPEANYGYTF
TRBV28	.	CASGGQVNQPQHF
TRBV2	.	CARGGGETQYF
TRBV6-1	.	CASGDRIYEQYF